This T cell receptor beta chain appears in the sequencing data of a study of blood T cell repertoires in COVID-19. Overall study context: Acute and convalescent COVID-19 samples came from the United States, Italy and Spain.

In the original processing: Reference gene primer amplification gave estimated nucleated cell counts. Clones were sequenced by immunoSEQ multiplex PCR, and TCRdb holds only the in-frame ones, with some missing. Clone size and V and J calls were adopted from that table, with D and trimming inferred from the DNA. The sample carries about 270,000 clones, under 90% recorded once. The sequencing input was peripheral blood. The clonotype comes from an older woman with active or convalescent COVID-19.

Written as DNA, the CDR3 is TGTGCCAGCAGCTTAGCACCGGGACACACAGTTACTACGCAGGGCTACAATGAGCAGTTCTTC. Protein: CASSLAPGHTVTTQGYNEQFF. V and J are TRBV7-8 and TRBJ2-1; tentative D call: TRBD1 (6 bases). The CDR3 runs to 21 residues. The germline V and J ends were trimmed by 0 bases and 3 bases, with 27 bases remaining between them. Germline CDR1 reads SGHVS; CDR2 reads FQNEAQ.